Presented here are 8 T cell receptor beta chains from one specimen sequenced in a study of CD8 T cell repertoires and HIV-1 epitope variants. Data came from immunoSEQ multiplex PCR; TCRdb stores just in-frame clones and leaves some out. Of about 3,500 clones listed, more than 65% are singletons. The antigens of these receptors remain unknown. Material for sequencing was cultured CD8+ T cells derived from PBMCs. The receptors stem from a male donor with HIV.

The genes are TRBV6-5 and TRBJ2-3; D not resolved. V was clipped by 4 bases and J by 5 bases, with 4 bases between them. Per germline, CDR1 MNHEY and CDR2 SVGAGI. The CDR3 has 11 residues. CDR3 coding DNA: TGTGCCAGCAGTTGGGGAGATACGCAGTATTTT. Translated: CASSWGDTQYF.

The CDR3 region has the DNA TGCGCCAGCAGCTTGCATGGGACAGCGTTTTTCGAGCAGTACTTC. It specifies CASSLHGTAFFEQYF. The chain employs TRBV5-1 and TRBJ2-7; 7 nucleotides match TRBD1. From germline, CDR1 is SGHRS and CDR2 YFSETQ. Trimming removed 1 base from V and 6 bases from J; junction bases left unmatched: 10. The CDR3 runs 15 residues.

The chain joins TRBV5-6 to TRBJ2-7; 8 bases are a match to TRBD2. There are 16 residues in the CDR3. CDR1 SGHDT and CDR2 YYEEEE come from the germline V gene. V was clipped by 3 bases and J by 2 bases; unmatched bases: 10. CDR3 in DNA: TGTGCCAGCAGCTGGGAGGCGGGAGGACGAACCTACGAGCAGTACTTC. Its protein product is CASSWEAGGRTYEQYF.

The CDR3 here is CASSLVTGAGQPQHF. The CDR3, as DNA: TGCGCCAGCAGCTTGGTCACAGGGGCGGGCCAGCCCCAGCATTTT. The chain has TRBV5-1 and TRBJ1-5; TRBD1 matches 7 bases. The CDR3 sequence is 15 residues long. Germline values: CDR1 SGHRS, CDR2 YFSETQ. Losses at the gene ends were 0 bases for V and 7 bases for J; bases not matched to a gene: 7.

This clone was seen a few times. V gene TRBV27 combines with J gene TRBJ1-2; 10 bases line up with TRBD1. The germline CDR1 and CDR2 sequences are MNHEY and SMNVEV (reference sequence). The CDR3 sequence is 14 residues long. Trimming removed 5 bases from V and 8 bases from J; junction bases left unmatched: 8. For the CDR3, the DNA is TGTGCCAGCAGTGCGACAGGGGGCTTTGGCGGCTACACCTTC. Translated: CASSATGGFGGYTF.

This clone was detected a few times. The J gene is TRBJ1-1, the V gene TRBV11-1; D remains ambiguous. V was shortened by 5 bases and J by 0 bases, with 4 bases between the two germline ends. The CDR3 spans 12 residues. In germline, CDR1 is SGHAT, CDR2 FQDESV (reference sequence). Here the CDR3 reads CASSPVNTEAFF. CDR3 coding DNA: TGTGCCAGCAGCCCCGTGAACACTGAAGCTTTCTTT. Together with reference TRBV11-1 and TRBJ1-1, the CDR3 gives the full variable domain: EAEVAQSPRYKITEKSQAVAFWCDPISGHATLYWYRQILGQGPELLVQFQDESVVDDSQLPKDRFSAERLKGVDSTLKIQPAELGDSAMYLCASSPVNTEAFFGQGTRLTVV.

The rearrangement joins TRBV29-1 to TRBJ1-5; D ambiguous. The CDR3 runs 9 residues. V was trimmed by 8 bases and J by 5 bases, leaving 4 bases between them. Germline lookup yields CDR1 SQVTM and CDR2 ANQGSEA. CDR3 nucleotides: TGCAGCACTTATCAGCCCCAGCATTTT. This gives the protein CSTYQPQHF.

The chain recombines TRBV2 with TRBJ2-7; 8 positions agree with TRBD1. Trimming took 1 base from V and 2 from J; bases not matched to a gene: 1. The length of the CDR3 is 14 residues. Germline values: CDR1 SNHLY, CDR2 FYNNEI. The CDR3 spells CASSEGTGTYEQYF. The CDR3 DNA reads as TGTGCCAGCAGTGAAGGGACAGGGACCTACGAGCAGTACTTC. Combining the CDR3 with reference TRBV2 and TRBJ2-7 gives the whole variable domain EPEVTQTPSHQVTQMGQEVILRCVPISNHLYFYWYRQILGQKVEFLVSFYNNEISEKSEIFDDQFSVERPDGSNFTLKIRSTKLEDSAMYFCASSEGTGTYEQYFGPGTRLTVT.